The 32 T cell receptor beta chains reported below all come from one sample, sequenced in a study of cytomegalovirus exposure and HLA in healthy donors. The PCR was carried out with 60 Vbeta primers and 13 Jbeta primers. This table comes from immunoSEQ multiplex PCR, and its TCRdb copy is limited to in-frame clones, with some not included. The data contain 70,000 to 95,000 clones, about two thirds of them singletons. The sequenced material came from PBMCs. These TCRs come from a woman aged 25 to 39 in good health and CMV-seropositive.

The sample holds a few counts of this clone. The DNA of the CDR3 is TGTGCCAGCAGCGTCATTGGGGTAGCGGGGGTAGGGGGCTCCTACAATGAGCAGTTCTTC. Translating it yields CASSVIGVAGVGGSYNEQFF. The V and J genes are TRBV9 and TRBJ2-1, with 9 bases fitting TRBD2. The CDR3 contains 20 residues. Unmatched junction bases numbered 15, after V lost 2 bases and J lost 0 bases. CDR1 is SGDLS and CDR2 is YYNGEE in the germline V gene.

The chain couples TRBV7-9 to TRBJ1-2; perhaps TRBD1 as D (5 bases). Germline-derived CDR1 and CDR2 are SEHNR and FQNEAQ (reference sequence). CDR3 length: 13 amino acids. The V and J ends lost 2 bases and 9 bases respectively, with 13 bases between them. CDR3 bases: TGTGCCAGCAGCTTACAAGGGGTTGGGAGCTACACCTTC. Amino acid sequence: CASSLQGVGSYTF.

This clone came up once. This sequence joins TRBV4-1 and TRBJ1-2; D might be TRBD1 (6 bases). Trimming pared 4 bases from V and 5 bases from J, leaving 14 bases between. The CDR3 extends over 14 amino acids. Germline V lookup: CDR1 MGHRA, CDR2 YSYEKL. The CDR3 DNA reads as TGCGCCAGCAGCCCATTAGGGACACCATATGGCTACACCTTC. Protein: CASSPLGTPYGYTF.

The J gene is TRBJ2-3, the V gene TRBV5-1; D gene uncertain. CDR1 and CDR2 from the germline V gene are SGHRS and YFSETQ. This CDR3 spans 17 amino acids. V was trimmed by 3 bases and J by 3 bases, leaving 20 bases between them. The CDR3 is CASSSLGIHPGTDTQYF. CDR3 bases: TGCGCCAGCAGCTCCCTAGGTATTCACCCTGGGACAGATACGCAGTATTTT.

This sequence joins TRBV9 and TRBJ1-5; TRBD1 matches 9 bases. The CDR3 runs to 15 residues. CDR1 is SGDLS and CDR2 is YYNGEE in the germline V gene. Germline trimming cut 2 bases from V and 6 bases from J; bases unmatched to any gene: 6. The CDR3 DNA reads TGTGCCAGCAGCGTCTCACAGGGGGCTGGTCAGCCCCAGCATTTT. Its translation is CASSVSQGAGQPQHF. Full variable domain (remainder filled in from reference TRBV9 and TRBJ1-5): DSGVTQTPKHLITATGQRVTLRCSPRSGDLSVYWYQQSLDQGLQFLIQYYNGEERAKGNILERFSAQQFPDLHSELNLSSLELGDSALYFCASSVSQGAGQPQHFGDGTRLSIL.

This clone was counted between two and nine times. V and J are TRBV9 and TRBJ2-2; a weak D match, TRBD1 (8 bases). The V end lost 4 bases, the J end lost 1 base, and 23 bases lay between the germline ends. Germline V gene lookup returns CDR1 SGDLS and CDR2 YYNGEE. This CDR3 contains 19 residues. The CDR3 protein is CASSPQGQAGVWNTGELFF. The CDR3 nucleotides read TGTGCCAGCAGCCCCCAGGGACAGGCGGGAGTTTGGAACACCGGGGAGCTGTTTTTT.

The J gene is TRBJ1-5, the V gene TRBV7-2, with 9 bases identical to TRBD1. V trimming: 4 bases; J trimming: 6 bases; junction bases outside the gene matches: 13. Germline V gene sequence: CDR1 SGHTA, CDR2 FQGNSA. CDR3 length: 17 amino acids. The CDR3 sequence: CASSYRRQGVRGQPQHF. CDR3 nucleotides: TGTGCCAGCAGCTACCGCAGACAGGGGGTAAGGGGTCAGCCCCAGCATTTT.

The table lists this clone with a count of one. J is TRBJ2-2 and V is TRBV10-1; TRBD2 matches 14 bases. CDR1 is WNHNN and CDR2 is SYGVQD in the germline V gene (reference sequence). The CDR3 loop spans 20 amino acids. Germline trimming cut 2 bases from V and 5 bases from J; bases unmatched to any gene: 13. The CDR3 reads CASSEAGVLGTSGGTGELFF. CDR3 sequence (DNA): TGCGCCAGCAGTGAGGCCGGGGTCCTGGGGACTAGCGGGGGAACCGGGGAGCTGTTTTTT.

J is TRBJ1-1 and V is TRBV6-5; TRBD1 agrees at 7 bases. The length of the CDR3 is 14 residues. The V segment lost 4 bases and the J segment 6 bases; nucleotides outside the gene matches: 8. The V gene's germline CDR1 is MNHEY and CDR2 SVGAGI. The CDR3 nucleotides read TGTGCCAGCAGTTTGACCTCAGGGGGAGCTGAAGCTTTCTTT. Amino acid sequence: CASSLTSGGAEAFF.

The chain couples TRBV5-6 to TRBJ2-7; no reliable D call. Trimming left V 0 bases short and J 0 bases short, with 10 bases between. The CDR3 consists of 15 residues. Germline CDR1 is SGHDT and CDR2 is YYEEEE. CDR3 nucleotides: TGTGCCAGCAGCTTGGTACTATCCAACTCCTACGAGCAGTACTTC. This sequence encodes CASSLVLSNSYEQYF.

CDR3: CASSAQGAKQPQHF. In nucleotides, the CDR3 is TGTGCCAGCAGCGCACAGGGGGCGAAACAGCCCCAGCATTTT. The chain combines TRBV9 with TRBJ1-5; the match to TRBD1 covers 9 bases. The CDR3 has 14 residues. The V and J ends lost 3 bases and 7 bases, in that order; junction bases with no gene match: 5. Germline lookup yields CDR1 SGDLS and CDR2 YYNGEE.

The chain employs TRBV5-1 and TRBJ2-5, with 9 bases matching TRBD2. The CDR3 extends over 16 amino acids. Germline-derived CDR1 and CDR2 are SGHRS and YFSETQ. The J segment lost 5 bases and the V segment lost 0 bases, leaving 8 bases of the junction unmatched. CDR3 nucleotides: TGCGCCAGCAGCTTGGCGCCAGCGGGGGGTCTGGAGACCCAGTACTTC. Translating gives CASSLAPAGGLETQYF. The full variable domain, rest sourced from reference TRBV5-1 and TRBJ2-5, is KAGVTQTPRYLIKTRGQQVTLSCSPISGHRSVSWYQQTPGQGLQFLFEYFSETQRNKGNFPGRFSGRQFSNSRSEMNVSTLELGDSALYLCASSLAPAGGLETQYFGPGTRLLVL.

The V gene is TRBV6-1, the J gene TRBJ1-4; unclear D gene. The germline V gene encodes CDR1 MNHNS and CDR2 SASEGT. There are 13 residues in the CDR3. Trimming cost V 4 bases and J 5 bases, with 8 bases left between them. The DNA for the CDR3 is TGTGCCAGCAGTGCAGGTGGGAATGAAAAACTGTTTTTT. It encodes CASSAGGNEKLFF.

The gene calls are TRBV27 and TRBJ1-2; possibly TRBD1 for D (5 bases). Trimming removed 3 bases from V and 2 bases from J, with 7 bases in between. Germline V lookup: CDR1 MNHEY, CDR2 SMNVEV (reference sequence). The CDR3 has 13 amino acids. The CDR3 DNA follows: TGTGCCAGCAGTTTCGCAGGGAACTATGGCTACACCTTC. Its translation is CASSFAGNYGYTF.

The V and J genes are TRBV5-6 and TRBJ1-2; 8 bases map to TRBD1. The junction had 8 bases not matched to a gene; V was cut back by 5 bases and J by 5 bases. The CDR3 is made up of 14 amino acids. Germline loops: CDR1 SGHDT, CDR2 YYEEEE. CDR3 in amino acids: CASRPTGVEYGYTF. The CDR3 coding sequence is TGTGCCAGCAGACCGACAGGGGTTGAATATGGCTACACCTTC.

This rearrangement joins TRBV7-8 to TRBJ1-2; a possible D gene is TRBD1 (5 bases). The V gene's germline CDR1 is SGHVS and CDR2 FQNEAQ. V dropped 5 bases and J dropped 5 bases, with 12 bases sitting between them. The CDR3 spans 13 residues. The CDR3 DNA follows: TGTGCCAGCAGCAAAGACAGAGAATATGGCTACACCTTC. Protein sequence: CASSKDREYGYTF.

This clone turned up a few times. The genes are TRBV7-3 and TRBJ2-3; 7 bases are shared with TRBD1. After removal of 5 bases from V and 6 bases from J, the junction contained 11 bases not matched to a gene. This CDR3 contains 15 residues. The germline V gene has CDR1 SGHTA and CDR2 FQGTGA. As DNA, the CDR3 is TGTGCCAGCAGCCCCTCCCACGACAGGGCCGATACGCAGTATTTT. Amino acid sequence: CASSPSHDRADTQYF.

The rearrangement uses TRBV2 and TRBJ2-1; possibly TRBD1 for D (6 bases). Germline CDR1 SNHLY, CDR2 FYNNEI. The CDR3 covers 14 residues. V was trimmed by 2 bases and J by 8 bases, leaving 13 bases between them. CDR3 in amino acids: CASSEFPGDYEQFF. CDR3 bases: TGTGCCAGCAGTGAATTCCCAGGGGATTATGAGCAGTTCTTC.

The chain uses TRBV4-2 and TRBJ1-3, with D hard to call. V gave up 4 bases and J gave up 3 bases, with 10 bases separating them. The CDR3 totals 14 residues. Germline V lookup: CDR1 LGHNA, CDR2 YNFKEQ. The CDR3 is CASSPTGDGNTIYF. In DNA form, the CDR3 reads TGTGCCAGCAGCCCTACCGGGGATGGAAACACCATATATTTT.

The chain has TRBV5-4 and TRBJ1-1, with 10 bases aligning to TRBD1. V lost 5 bases and J lost 4; bases outside the gene matches: 11. The CDR3 spans 16 residues. Germline CDR1 SGHNT, CDR2 YYREEE (reference sequence). The CDR3 region has the DNA TGTGCCAGCAGATTTGACAGGGGGCTTCGGGGCACTGAAGCTTTCTTT. Its translation: CASRFDRGLRGTEAFF.

V usage is TRBV18 and J usage is TRBJ1-6; 8 bases map to TRBD1. This CDR3 has 14 residues. Trimming at V came to 6 bases and at J to 10 bases, leaving 8 bases not matched to a gene. Germline assignment: CDR1 KGHSH and CDR2 LQKENI. As DNA, the CDR3 is TGTGCCAGCTCCGTAGGACAGGGTGGGTCACCCCTCCACTTT. It specifies CASSVGQGGSPLHF.

This clone turned up a few times. The J gene is TRBJ2-1, the V gene TRBV25-1; 9 bases fit TRBD1. Germline V lookup: CDR1 MGHDK, CDR2 SYGVNS. The V and J ends lost 0 bases and 4 bases, in that order; junction bases with no gene match: 7. This CDR3 is built from 17 residues. CDR3: CASSEYVGQGLYNEQFF. Here the CDR3 DNA reads TGTGCCAGCAGTGAATATGTGGGACAGGGTTTATACAATGAGCAGTTCTTC.

In its sample, this clone was seen once. Other DNA sequences of this sample code for an identical CDR3. The chain recombines TRBV19 with TRBJ2-6; D is uncertain. This CDR3 region has 16 residues. Deletions cut 7 bases from V and 0 bases from J, with 13 bases between. CDR1 is LNHDA and CDR2 is SQIVND in the germline V gene (reference sequence). CDR3 DNA: TGTGCCAGTACCAAACTCCCTCTCTCTGGGGCCAACGTCCTGACTTTC. Its translation: CASTKLPLSGANVLTF. The variable domain in full, completed from reference TRBV19 and TRBJ2-6, reads DGGITQSPKYLFRKEGQNVTLSCEQNLNHDAMYWYRQDPGQGLRLIYYSQIVNDFQKGDIAEGYSVSREKKESFPLTVTSAQKNPTAFYLCASTKLPLSGANVLTFGAGSRLTVL.

The chain joins TRBV10-3 to TRBJ1-2; a weak D match, TRBD1 (6 bases). The CDR3 contains 14 residues. Germline V gene sequence: CDR1 ENHRY, CDR2 SYGVKD. The V and J ends lost 6 bases and 2 bases respectively, with 13 bases between them. CDR3 sequence reads: CAISSGGLNYGYTF. The CDR3 bases are TGTGCCATCAGCAGTGGGGGCCTCAACTATGGCTACACCTTC.

This rearrangement joins TRBV7-2 to TRBJ1-2, with 7 bases fitting TRBD1. Germline CDR1 and CDR2: SGHTA and FQGNSA. The CDR3 extends over 15 amino acids. V gave up 3 bases and J gave up 6 bases; unmatched junction bases: 10. As DNA, the CDR3 is TGTGCCAGCAGCTTGACTCTGGACAGGAGGAATGGCTACACCTTC. This encodes CASSLTLDRRNGYTF.

This clone occurred once. J is TRBJ2-3 and V is TRBV5-4; TRBD1 matches at 7 bases. Trimming at V came to 4 bases and at J to 2 bases, leaving 13 bases not matched to a gene. This CDR3 has 17 amino acids. CDR1 and CDR2 from the germline V gene are SGHNT and YYREEE (reference sequence). The CDR3 bases are TGTGCCAGCAGCCGACTCTACCGGGACAGACACACAGATACGCAGTATTTT. Translated: CASSRLYRDRHTDTQYF.

The chain couples TRBV2 to TRBJ2-6; 9 nucleotides match TRBD1. The junction had 6 bases not matched to a gene; V was cut back by 5 bases and J by 1 base. CDR3 length: 17 residues. Germline-derived CDR1 and CDR2 are SNHLY and FYNNEI. The CDR3 loop reads CASSPRDRDSGANVLTF. The DNA for the CDR3 is TGTGCCAGCAGTCCCCGGGACAGGGATTCTGGGGCCAACGTCCTGACTTTC. Together with reference TRBV2 and TRBJ2-6, the CDR3 gives the full variable domain: EPEVTQTPSHQVTQMGQEVILRCVPISNHLYFYWYRQILGQKVEFLVSFYNNEISEKSEIFDDQFSVERPDGSNFTLKIRSTKLEDSAMYFCASSPRDRDSGANVLTFGAGSRLTVL.

V gene TRBV7-3 combines with J gene TRBJ2-2; TRBD2 matches 11 bases. CDR1 is SGHTA and CDR2 is FQGTGA in the germline V gene. The CDR3 covers 16 residues. J gave up 6 bases and V 6 bases, and 9 bases lay outside the gene matches. This CDR3 reads CASSPGLAAEPGELFF. As DNA, the CDR3 is TGTGCCAGCAGTCCGGGACTAGCGGCGGAACCCGGGGAGCTGTTTTTT.

The V and J genes are TRBV5-5 and TRBJ2-1; D possibly corresponds to TRBD1 (5 bases). V lost 1 base, J lost 12 bases, and 11 bases lay in between. The germline V gene encodes CDR1 SGHKS and CDR2 YYEKEE (reference sequence). This CDR3 has 12 amino acids. CDR3 sequence reads: CASSLIRQGQFF. CDR3 in DNA: TGTGCCAGCAGCTTGATCCGTCAGGGGCAGTTCTTC.

The chain is built from TRBV4-1 and TRBJ1-1, with D uncertain. CDR3 size: 12 residues. CDR1 MGHRA and CDR2 YSYEKL come from the germline V gene. V was pared by 8 bases and J by 4 bases, with 11 bases between. Here the CDR3 DNA reads TGCGCCAGCTTCGGCAGCGGCACTGAAGCTTTCTTT. This translates into CASFGSGTEAFF.

The CDR3 is CAISDRAASGNTIYF. CDR3 coding DNA: TGTGCCATCAGTGACCGCGCGGCCTCTGGAAACACCATATATTTT. This chain joins TRBV10-3 and TRBJ1-3; D gene unclear. The germline V gene encodes CDR1 ENHRY and CDR2 SYGVKD. Trimming left V 3 bases short and J 0 bases short, with 9 bases between. The CDR3 is made up of 15 amino acids.

The gene calls are TRBV9 and TRBJ1-4; possible D gene TRBD1, 5 bases. V was cut by 0 bases and J by 4 bases, with 13 bases left in between. Germline V lookup: CDR1 SGDLS, CDR2 YYNGEE. The CDR3 has 16 residues. CDR3 sequence: CASSVGEGRDNEKLFF. CDR3 nucleotides: TGTGCCAGCAGCGTAGGAGAGGGGCGGGATAATGAAAAACTGTTTTTT. The complete variable domain, with remaining parts taken from reference TRBV9 and TRBJ1-4, reads DSGVTQTPKHLITATGQRVTLRCSPRSGDLSVYWYQQSLDQGLQFLIQYYNGEERAKGNILERFSAQQFPDLHSELNLSSLELGDSALYFCASSVGEGRDNEKLFFGSGTQLSVL.